This TCR beta chain was observed in a study of T cell clonotyping in hematopoietic cell transplantation (dated by TCRdb to the early 2020s). Describing the broader study: In the study, roughly 140 blood samples were gathered from approximately 33 consecutive transplant recipients and their related donors. Patient recruitment ran from late 2015 to January 2017, and follow-up continued until September 2020 or death. General conclusions and limits of the study: Recipient repertoires showed only a small fraction of overlap with donor repertoires, and over 95% appeared de novo at the given depth. After transplant, TCR diversity in recipients dropped, and pathologically expanded clonotypes climbed progressively between day 30 and day 180. Donor and pretransplant recipient Inverse Simpson Index values predicted broader posttransplant TCR repertoire diversity. The sample size was limited and the cells went unsorted, which meant the CD4 and CD8 repertoire contributions could not be told apart.

V is pared back by 7 bases and J by 7 bases, with 23 bases lying between the germline termini. The CDR3, cysteine through phenylalanine, is 16 amino acids long. The only DNA kept is the CDR3, 48 bases in frame from the first base. For TCR beta sequencing, blood samples came from the related transplant donors. Nuclei Lysis Solution was used to extract genomic DNA from fresh or cryopreserved unfractionated peripheral blood mononuclear cells. Points on this clone: The antigen it recognizes is unknown. No base-level quality is on record; no much larger clone is a single base apart.

The immunoSEQ assay, a bias-controlled multiplex PCR with V- and J-specific primers, was used to amplify TCR beta CDR3 regions from genomic DNA. In a second PCR step, the CDR3 amplicons were tagged with a proprietary barcode plus Illumina adapter sequences. An Illumina MiSeq instrument was used for sequencing of the CDR3 libraries. Per the source publication's procedure: Export and quality control were performed with immunoSEQ Analyzer 3.0, and downstream analyses were performed with R Bioconductor and Immunarch. Repertoire metrics were calculated using only productive rearrangements within the normalized downsampled data set. In the normalized cohort, clonotypes with more than 5 templates were defined as pathologically expanded. The Inverse Simpson Index served as the measure of repertoire diversity. The non-normalized data set was used for CMV-specificity analyses so that all clonotypes could be captured. Drawn from immuneACCESS, this table holds only the in-frame rearrangements with V and J called that TCRdb kept. Clones are partly lost; checked studies trace under half to an unresolved V gene and leave the rest unexplained. From that table come the V and J calls and clone size; the DNA was used to work out D and trimming. The sample records 2,000 to 2,500 clones, approximately 92% of which are singletons. The ten biggest clones cover about 4.5% of the sample.

Recombination connected TRBV23-1 to TRBJ2-1; matching of 7 bases hints at TRBD1 as the D gene. TRBV23-1 qualifies as an ORF whose function is uncertain. This clonotype was sampled from a man aged 35 to 55 in good health. Some clones in this sample may be carry-over from other donors' samples. The sequenced material came from peripheral blood mononuclear cells. Here is the DNA: TGCGCCAGCACTCTCAATCCTCCAGGGGGGCGTAATGAGCAGTTCTTC. This is translated as CASTLNPPGGRNEQFF.